A selection of T cell receptor beta chains follows, all from one sample in a study of blood T cell repertoires in COVID-19. Using immunoSEQ multiplex PCR, the repertoire was profiled, and TCRdb retains in-frame clones only, with some absent. This sample has 45,000 to 65,000 clones, with more than 80% found just once. The specimen was peripheral blood. These receptors all come from a man aged 40-50 years with acute or convalescent COVID-19. CDR3s include the opening cysteine and the closing phenylalanine or tryptophan. D genes are given only for firm matches. Size is omitted from some rows. Given values are once, few, many or a class for expanded clones.

abundance	v_gene	d_gene	j_gene	CDR3aa	CDR3nt
.	TRBV7-9	.	TRBJ1-1	CASSLRGNTEAFF	TGTGCCAGCAGCTTAAGGGGGAACACTGAAGCTTTCTTT
.	TRBV18	TRBD1	TRBJ1-6	CASSYDRGLPLHF	TGTGCCAGCTCATATGACAGGGGCCTGCCCCTCCACTTT
.	TRBV6-5	TRBD1	TRBJ2-7	CASSLIPHTGDGEQYF	TGTGCCAGCAGTTTAATCCCTCACACAGGGGATGGCGAGCAGTACTTC
.	TRBV27	.	TRBJ1-4	CASSRGATNEKLFF	TGTGCCAGCAGTCGGGGTGCGACTAATGAAAAACTGTTTTTT
.	TRBV5-8	.	TRBJ1-4	CASSSQGRGEKLFF	TGTGCCAGCAGCTCCCAGGGGAGGGGTGAAAAACTGTTTTTT
.	TRBV9	.	TRBJ2-5	CASSSVAALVETQYF	TGTGCCAGCAGCTCCGTGGCGGCGTTGGTTGAGACCCAGTACTTC
.	TRBV5-1	TRBD2	TRBJ2-3	CASSNSGATDTQYF	TGCGCCAGCAGCAATAGCGGGGCCACAGATACGCAGTATTTT
.	TRBV7-6	TRBD2	TRBJ2-4	CASSLGAAGGLDIQYF	TGTGCCAGCAGCTTAGGGGCAGCGGGGGGGCTGGACATTCAGTACTTC
.	TRBV7-8	TRBD1	TRBJ1-4	CASSLAWADRVGEKLFF	TGTGCCAGCAGCTTAGCGTGGGCGGACAGGGTGGGTGAAAAACTGTTTTTT
.	TRBV3-1/TRBV3-2	TRBD1	TRBJ1-4	CASSRTGAREKLFF	TGTGCCAGCAGCCGCACAGGGGCCCGTGAAAAACTGTTTTTT
.	TRBV7-8	.	TRBJ2-2	CASSLGGGTNTGELFF	TGTGCCAGCAGCTTAGGGGGCGGAACAAACACCGGGGAGCTGTTTTTT
.	TRBV4-1	.	TRBJ1-2	CASSPKGDYGYTF	TGCGCCAGCAGCCCGAAGGGGGACTATGGCTACACCTTC
.	TRBV5-1	TRBD2	TRBJ2-1	CASSLGSGVINEQFF	TGCGCCAGCAGCTTAGGTAGCGGGGTTATTAATGAGCAGTTCTTC
.	TRBV18	.	TRBJ2-4	CASSPQGSKNIQYF	TGTGCCAGCTCCCCGCAGGGGTCCAAAAACATTCAGTACTTC
few	TRBV5-8	TRBD1	TRBJ1-3	CASSLGTDSGNTIYF	TGTGCCAGCAGCCTGGGGACAGACTCTGGAAACACCATATATTTT
.	TRBV5-6	.	TRBJ2-7	CASSLAVSYEQYF	TGTGCCAGCAGCTTGGCTGTTTCCTACGAGCAGTACTTC
.	TRBV5-1	TRBD1	TRBJ2-6	CASSLGQKSSGANVLTF	TGCGCCAGCAGCCTGGGACAGAAGAGCTCTGGGGCCAACGTCCTGACTTTC
.	TRBV14	TRBD1	TRBJ1-2	CARTGGGGYTF	TGTGCCAGGACAGGGGGAGGGGGCTACACCTTC
.	TRBV5-5	.	TRBJ1-2	CASSLGRARYGYTF	TGTGCCAGCAGCTTGGGCAGGGCCCGCTATGGCTACACCTTC
.	TRBV18	.	TRBJ1-2	CASSPDGQPLYGYTF	TGTGCCAGCTCCCCCGATGGACAGCCCCTCTATGGCTACACCTTC
.	TRBV18	.	TRBJ1-4	CASSPPPRGEKLFF	TGTGCCAGCTCACCACCCCCTCGGGGTGAAAAACTGTTTTTT
.	TRBV6-4	TRBD1	TRBJ1-4	CASSKTGNNEKLFF	TGTGCCAGCAGTAAGACAGGGAACAATGAAAAACTGTTTTTT
.	TRBV9	.	TRBJ2-3	CASSGLPGLRTDTQYF	TGTGCCAGCAGCGGATTACCGGGACTCCGGACAGATACGCAGTATTTT
.	TRBV14	.	TRBJ1-1	CASSQIAAAAFF	TGTGCCAGCAGCCAAATCGCTGCGGCCGCTTTCTTT
.	TRBV19	TRBD1	TRBJ2-1	CASSVRDSASYNEQFF	TGTGCCAGTAGTGTAAGGGACAGCGCTTCCTACAATGAGCAGTTCTTC